This entry concerns a single T cell receptor (beta chain). Its antigen remains unidentified. These data come from a study of cytomegalovirus exposure and HLA in healthy donors. In the PCR, 60 Vbeta and 13 Jbeta primers were used. In the authors' methods: It was a later analysis that counted 75 million to 90 million unique TCR beta chains, of which some 9.9 million were shared. Produced via immunoSEQ multiplex PCR; TCRdb's table is partial and in-frame only. The DNA gave D and trimming, while V, J and clone size come from that table. Of 150,000 to 200,000 clones listed, around four fifths are singletons. The study, taken as a whole, reports: Researchers counted around 160 TCR beta chains as cytomegalovirus-associated. The Asian-associated ancestry cluster reportedly had fewer N-insertions than the approximately 650-donor mean in a later analysis.

The TCR originated in a woman aged 18-29 years in good health and CMV-seronegative. The sample comprised PBMCs.

The CDR3 DNA reads as TGTGCCAGCACCCCGGGGGGAGGGCGAGGAGAGACCCAGTACTTC. Translation: CASTPGGGRGETQYF. V and J are TRBV7-9 and TRBJ2-5; 7 bases match TRBD2. The CDR3 extends over 15 amino acids. The junction had 12 bases not matched to a gene; V was cut back by 7 bases and J by 4 bases. Germline CDR1 SEHNR, CDR2 FQNEAQ (reference sequence).